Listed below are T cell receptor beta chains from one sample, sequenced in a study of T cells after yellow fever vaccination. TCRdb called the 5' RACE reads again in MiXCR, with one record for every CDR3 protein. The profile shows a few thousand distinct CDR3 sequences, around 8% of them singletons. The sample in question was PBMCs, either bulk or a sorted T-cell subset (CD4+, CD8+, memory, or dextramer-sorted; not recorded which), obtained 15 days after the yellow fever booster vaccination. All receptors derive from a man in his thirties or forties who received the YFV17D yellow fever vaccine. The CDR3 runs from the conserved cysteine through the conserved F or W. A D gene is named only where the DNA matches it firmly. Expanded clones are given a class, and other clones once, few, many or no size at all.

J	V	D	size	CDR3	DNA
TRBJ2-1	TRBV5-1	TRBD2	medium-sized	CASKSTSGSYEQFF	TGCGCCAGCAAGTCGACTAGCGGGAGTTATGAGCAGTTCTTC
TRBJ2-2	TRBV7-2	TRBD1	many	CASSPGQGNTGELFF	TGTGCCAGCAGCCCGGGACAGGGGAACACCGGGGAGCTGTTTTTT
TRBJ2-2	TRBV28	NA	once	CASRSGTLVANTGELFF	TGTGCCAGCAGATCCGGGACTTTGGTCGCGAACACCGGGGAGCTGTTTTTT
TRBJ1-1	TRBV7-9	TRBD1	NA	CASSSGQGMLRNTEAFF	TGTGCCAGCAGCTCCGGACAGGGAATGTTAAGGAACACTGAAGCTTTCTTT
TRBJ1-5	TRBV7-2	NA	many	CASSQGRNNQPQHF	TGTGCCAGCAGCCAGGGACGGAACAATCAGCCCCAGCATTTT
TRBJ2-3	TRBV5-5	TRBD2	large	CASSVRGVEDTQYF	TGTGCCAGCAGTGTGCGGGGGGTTGAAGATACGCAGTATTTT
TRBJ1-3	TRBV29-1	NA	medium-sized	CSVALMGGNTIYF	TGCAGCGTAGCCCTGATGGGTGGAAACACCATATATTTT
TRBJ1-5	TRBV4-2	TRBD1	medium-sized	CASSQDPRQGMLSNQPQHF	TGTGCCAGCAGCCAAGATCCAAGACAGGGGATGTTAAGCAATCAGCCCCAGCATTTT
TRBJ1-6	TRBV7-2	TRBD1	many	CASSTRTGESLHF	TGTGCCAGCAGCACGCGGACAGGGGAATCCCTCCACTTT
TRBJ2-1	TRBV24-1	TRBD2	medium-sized	CATSDLTSGSSYNEQFF	TGTGCCACCAGTGATCTTACTAGCGGCAGCTCCTACAATGAGCAGTTCTTC
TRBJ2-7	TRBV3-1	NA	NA	CASSQGGLSEQYF	TGTGCCAGCAGCCAAGGAGGCCTGAGTGAGCAGTACTTC
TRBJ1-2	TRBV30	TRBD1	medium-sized	CAWTGQNYGYTF	TGTGCCTGGACGGGACAGAACTATGGCTACACCTTC
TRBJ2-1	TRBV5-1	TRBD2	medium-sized	CASRSASGYNEQFF	TGCGCCAGCAGGTCGGCTAGCGGTTACAATGAGCAGTTCTTC
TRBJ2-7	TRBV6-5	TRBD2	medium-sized	CASSYSYSATSGRAGEQYF	TGTGCCAGCAGTTACTCGTATTCCGCGACTAGCGGGAGGGCTGGCGAGCAGTACTTC
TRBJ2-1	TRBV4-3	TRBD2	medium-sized	CASSQDLGGRYNEQFF	TGCGCCAGCAGCCAAGATCTCGGCGGGAGATACAATGAGCAGTTCTTC
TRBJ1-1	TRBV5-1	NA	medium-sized	CASSLTGLGNSEAFF	TGCGCCAGCAGCTTAACAGGGTTGGGGAACTCTGAAGCTTTCTTT
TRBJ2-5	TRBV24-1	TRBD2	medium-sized	CATSESGRNQETQYF	TGTGCCACCAGTGAGAGCGGGAGAAACCAAGAGACCCAGTACTTC
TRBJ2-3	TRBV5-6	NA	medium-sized	CASSFLSTDTQYF	TGTGCCAGCAGCTTCCTTAGCACAGATACGCAGTATTTT
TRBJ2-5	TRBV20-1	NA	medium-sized	CSARGGQTQYF	TGCAGTGCTAGGGGGGGCCAGACCCAGTACTTC
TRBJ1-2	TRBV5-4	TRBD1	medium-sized	CASSVRTGATYGYTF	TGTGCCAGCAGCGTGAGGACAGGGGCGACCTATGGCTACACCTTC
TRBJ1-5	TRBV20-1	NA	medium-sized	CSASPAGVGNQPQHF	TGCAGTGCTAGCCCAGCAGGGGTAGGCAATCAGCCCCAGCATTTT
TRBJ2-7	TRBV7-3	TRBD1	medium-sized	CASSPGQGFHEQYF	TGTGCCAGCAGCCCCGGACAGGGGTTCCACGAGCAGTACTTC
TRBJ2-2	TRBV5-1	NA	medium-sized	CASSQQGANTGELFF	TGCGCCAGCAGCCAACAGGGCGCGAACACCGGGGAGCTGTTTTTT
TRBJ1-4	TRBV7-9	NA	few	CASSSLTWATNEKLFF	TGTGCCAGCAGCTCCCTGACATGGGCAACTAATGAAAAACTGTTTTTT
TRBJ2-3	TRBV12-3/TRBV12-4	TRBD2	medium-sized	CASSFRRLAGDTQYF	TGTGCCAGCAGTTTTCGCAGGCTAGCGGGAGATACGCAGTATTTT
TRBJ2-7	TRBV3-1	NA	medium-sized	CASSQGISGAYEQYF	TGTGCCAGCAGCCAAGGGATCAGCGGAGCCTACGAGCAGTACTTC
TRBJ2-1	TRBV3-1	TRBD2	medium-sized	CASSPKAGTSGTQWGNEQFF	TGTGCCAGCAGCCCTAAAGCCGGGACTAGCGGGACCCAGTGGGGCAATGAGCAGTTCTTC
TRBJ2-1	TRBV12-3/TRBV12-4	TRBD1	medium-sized	CASSFQGTGGNEQFF	TGTGCCAGCAGTTTCCAAGGGACAGGGGGAAATGAGCAGTTCTTC
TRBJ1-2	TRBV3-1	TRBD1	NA	CATCSQDRGDLRYTF	TGTGCCACCTGCAGCCAGGACAGGGGCGATCTCCGCTACACCTTC
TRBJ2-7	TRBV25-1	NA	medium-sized	CASSQKNEQYF	TGTGCCAGCAGCCAGAAAAACGAGCAGTACTTC
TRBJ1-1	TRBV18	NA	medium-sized	CASSPQSNSGYTEAFF	TGTGCCAGCTCACCACAAAGCAACTCGGGATACACTGAAGCTTTCTTT
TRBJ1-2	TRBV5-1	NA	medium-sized	CASSLDGKGPYGYTF	TGCGCCAGCAGCTTGGACGGGAAGGGACCCTATGGCTACACCTTC
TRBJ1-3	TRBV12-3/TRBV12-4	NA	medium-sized	CASSFEGHGNTIYF	TGTGCCAGCAGTTTCGAGGGCCACGGAAACACCATATATTTT
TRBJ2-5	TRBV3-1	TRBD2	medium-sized	CASSQGIVGGAAETQYF	TGTGCCAGCAGCCAAGGCATTGTGGGAGGGGCCGCAGAGACCCAGTACTTC
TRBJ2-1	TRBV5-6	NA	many	CASSLLGVDYNEQFF	TGTGCCAGCAGCTTGTTAGGGGTCGACTACAATGAGCAGTTCTTC
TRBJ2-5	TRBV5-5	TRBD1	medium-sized	CASSRGQGASETQYF	TGTGCCAGCAGCAGGGGACAGGGGGCTTCGGAGACCCAGTACTTC
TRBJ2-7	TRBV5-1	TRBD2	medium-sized	CASRGGLAGSYEQYF	TGCGCCAGCAGAGGTGGACTAGCGGGAAGCTACGAGCAGTACTTC
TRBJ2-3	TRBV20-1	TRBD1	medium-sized	CSARDFSRGQSDTQYF	TGCAGTGCTAGAGATTTTTCTAGGGGGCAGTCAGATACGCAGTATTTT
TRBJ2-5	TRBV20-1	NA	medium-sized	CSARWGFQETQYF	TGCAGTGCTAGGTGGGGGTTCCAAGAGACCCAGTACTTC
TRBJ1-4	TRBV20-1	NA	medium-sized	CSARGGAFNEKLFF	TGCAGTGCCCGGGGTGGGGCCTTTAATGAAAAACTGTTTTTT
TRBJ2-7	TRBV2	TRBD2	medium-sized	CASRPASGRAHEQYF	TGTGCCAGCAGACCAGCTAGCGGGAGGGCCCACGAGCAGTACTTC
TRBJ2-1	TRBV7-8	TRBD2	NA	CASSLQTLAANEQFF	TGTGCCAGCAGCTTACAGACACTAGCGGCAAATGAGCAGTTCTTC
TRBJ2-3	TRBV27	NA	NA	CTSSLQGIGSDTQYF	TGTACCAGCAGCCTACAGGGTATCGGCAGTGATACGCAGTATTTT
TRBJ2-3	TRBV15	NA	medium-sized	CATSRTGSSTDTQYF	TGTGCCACCAGCCGTACAGGTAGTAGCACAGATACGCAGTATTTT
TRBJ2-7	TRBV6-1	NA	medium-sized	CASSERYGGTYEQYF	TGTGCCAGCAGTGAGCGGTACGGCGGTACCTACGAGCAGTACTTC
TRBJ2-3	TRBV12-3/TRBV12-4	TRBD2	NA	CAFCLSPVWREGGTDTQYF	TGTGCCTTCTGTTTAAGCCCCGTTTGGCGGGAGGGCGGCACAGATACGCAGTATTTT